One and the same sample provided the 4 T cell receptor beta chains below, sequenced in a study of blood T cell repertoires in COVID-19. Clones were sequenced by immunoSEQ multiplex PCR, and TCRdb holds only the in-frame ones, with some missing. The sample records roughly 300,000 clones, roughly 91% being singletons. Sequences were obtained from PBMCs or T cells enriched from blood (not recorded which). These receptors were obtained from a woman aged 40 to 50 with acute COVID-19.

This sequence joins TRBV19 and TRBJ2-2, with TRBD2 identical over 9 bases. Germline lookup yields CDR1 LNHDA and CDR2 SQIVND (reference sequence). V shed 7 bases, J shed 4 bases, and the junction held 4 bases outside the gene matches. The CDR3 extends over 14 amino acids. The CDR3 nucleotides read TGTGCCAGTACCAAACTAGCGGGCACCGGGGAGCTGTTTTTT. This translates into CASTKLAGTGELFF.

The chain joins TRBV7-2 to TRBJ2-1; 9 bases match TRBD2. V was pared by 2 bases and J by 3 bases, with 5 bases of the junction left unmatched. The CDR3 is 16 residues long. CDR1 SGHTA and CDR2 FQGNSA come from the germline V gene. CDR3 sequence: CASSLRGTSSYNEQFF. The CDR3 DNA follows: TGTGCCAGCAGCTTAAGAGGGACTAGCAGCTACAATGAGCAGTTCTTC.

The V call is TRBV18, the J call TRBJ2-5; TRBD2 matches 12 bases. This CDR3 region has 16 residues. Germline CDR1 KGHSH, CDR2 LQKENI. V shed 4 bases and J 5 bases; nucleotides not matched to a gene: 8. CDR3 amino acids: CASSRPGLAGGETQYF. The CDR3 DNA is TGTGCCAGCTCACGCCCGGGACTAGCGGGCGGGGAGACCCAGTACTTC. The full variable domain, in which reference TRBV18 and TRBJ2-5 provide the parts outside the CDR3, is NAGVMQNPRHLVRRRGQEARLRCSPMKGHSHVYWYRQLPEEGLKFMVYLQKENIIDESGMPKERFSAEFPKEGPSILRIQQVVRGDSAAYFCASSRPGLAGGETQYFGPGTRLLVL.

The chain is built from TRBV19 and TRBJ2-1; D gene ambiguous. CDR3 length equals 13 residues. CDR1 is LNHDA, CDR2 SQIVND, per germline (reference sequence). The V and J ends lost 6 bases and 2 bases respectively, with 8 bases between them. CDR3 amino acids: CASSPVPYNEQFF. Written as DNA, the CDR3 is TGTGCCAGTAGCCCGGTTCCCTACAATGAGCAGTTCTTC.